The 25 T cell receptor beta chains below were found in one sample sequenced in a study of blood T cell repertoires in COVID-19. TCRdb keeps only in-frame clones here, not all; method: immunoSEQ multiplex PCR. The sample holds about 140,000 clones; under 90% are singletons and the top ten take around 8.5%. Material: peripheral blood. These receptors were collected from a human donor in a cohort sampled during active COVID-19.

The V gene is TRBV28, the J gene TRBJ1-1, with D perhaps TRBD1 (6 bases). CDR3 length: 12 residues. The germline V gene encodes CDR1 MDHEN and CDR2 SYDVKM. V was trimmed by 9 bases and J by 7 bases, leaving 15 bases between them. The CDR3 DNA is TGTGCCAGTAAGGCAGGGGCTAGTGAAGCTTTCTTT. Protein sequence: CASKAGASEAFF.

The J gene is TRBJ1-1, the V gene TRBV7-2; no definite D call. Deletions cut 5 bases from V and 12 bases from J, with 19 bases between. Per germline, CDR1 SGHTA and CDR2 FQGNSA. CDR3 length: 13 residues. CDR3 sequence: CASSQDNAVPPFF. Written as DNA, the CDR3 is TGTGCCAGCAGCCAAGACAATGCCGTCCCCCCTTTCTTT.

V usage is TRBV28 and J usage is TRBJ1-1; D is perhaps TRBD1 (6 bases). Trimming left V 6 bases short and J 6 bases short, with 20 bases between. Germline assignment: CDR1 MDHEN and CDR2 SYDVKM. The length of the CDR3 is 15 residues. The CDR3 is CASREMGAGDAEAFF. The CDR3 region has the DNA TGTGCCAGCAGGGAGATGGGGGCTGGAGACGCTGAAGCTTTCTTT.

This sequence joins TRBV5-1 and TRBJ1-3; 10 bases agree with TRBD1. The CDR3 totals 15 residues. V lost 3 bases, J lost 4 bases, and 4 bases stayed unmatched. Looked up from germline, CDR1 is SGHRS and CDR2 is YFSETQ. Here the CDR3 DNA reads TGCGCCAGCAGCTCCTCGGGACAGGGGGGAAACACCATATATTTT. Amino acids: CASSSSGQGGNTIYF.

There are a few counts of this clone. This chain connects TRBV7-2 to TRBJ2-7; 7 bases map to TRBD2. The CDR3 runs to 14 residues. Per germline, CDR1 SGHTA and CDR2 FQGNSA. Unmatched junction bases numbered 3, after V lost 1 base and J lost 3 bases. The CDR3 region is CASSLGAGIYEQYF. The CDR3 coding sequence is TGTGCCAGCAGCTTAGGAGCGGGAATCTACGAGCAGTACTTC.

The V gene is TRBV29-1, the J gene TRBJ1-3, with D perhaps TRBD1 (5 bases). Trimming stripped 4 bases from V and 2 bases from J, with 6 bases between. The CDR3 covers 12 residues. Germline V CDR1 and CDR2: SQVTM, ANQGSEA. The CDR3 region has the DNA TGCAGCGTTGTAGGGGCTGGAAACACCATATATTTT. It translates to CSVVGAGNTIYF.

The rearrangement joins TRBV6-5 to TRBJ2-1; no definite D call. Trimming stripped 7 bases from V and 4 bases from J, with 17 bases between. The length of the CDR3 is 15 residues. CDR1 MNHEY and CDR2 SVGAGI come from the germline V gene. The CDR3 nucleotides read TGTGCCAGCACTCCCGCGGCCAGCGTGTACAATGAGCAGTTCTTC. Translated, it gives CASTPAASVYNEQFF.

The chain recombines TRBV18 with TRBJ2-7, with 12 positions matching TRBD2. Germline V gene lookup returns CDR1 KGHSH and CDR2 LQKENI. After removal of 3 bases from V and 4 bases from J, the junction contained 13 bases not matched to a gene. The CDR3 loop spans 18 amino acids. CDR3 nucleotides: TGTGCCAGCTCACCGAACCTAGCGGGAGGGAGCGGGGAATACGAGCAGTACTTC. Its protein is CASSPNLAGGSGEYEQYF.

The rearrangement joins TRBV28 to TRBJ2-2; weak D call: TRBD2 (5 bases). V lost 1 base and J lost 7, with 19 bases in between. The V gene's germline CDR1 is MDHEN and CDR2 SYDVKM. The CDR3 length is 17 residues. The CDR3 protein is CASSLFHGVRVNGELFF. The CDR3 DNA reads as TGTGCCAGCAGTTTATTTCACGGGGTACGGGTGAACGGGGAGCTGTTTTTT.

The chain combines TRBV5-1 with TRBJ2-7; 12 positions agree with TRBD2. Per germline, CDR1 SGHRS and CDR2 YFSETQ. With V trimmed by 4 bases and J by 6 bases, 11 bases remained unmatched. The CDR3 totals 16 residues. DNA for the CDR3: TGCGCCAGCAGCAAGGGACTAGCGGGCTTCCTTGGCGAGCAGTACTTC. Its translation is CASSKGLAGFLGEQYF.

Only one count was recorded for this clone. The chain is built from TRBV18 and TRBJ1-6; the D gene is possibly TRBD1 (6 bases). V lost 6 bases, J lost 7 bases, and 7 bases lay in between. The CDR3 runs to 12 residues. The germline V gene has CDR1 KGHSH and CDR2 LQKENI. The CDR3 DNA is TGTGCCAGCTCCACAGGGAATTCACCCCTCCACTTT. It encodes CASSTGNSPLHF.

The chain recombines TRBV19 with TRBJ2-6; the match to TRBD2 covers 12 bases. CDR1 and CDR2 from the germline V gene are LNHDA and SQIVND (reference sequence). Trimming removed 4 bases from V and 2 bases from J; junction bases left unmatched: 6. This CDR3 is 18 amino acids long. In nucleotides, the CDR3 is TGTGCCAGTAGTAGACTAGCGGGAGTAGGGGCTGGGGCCAACGTCCTGACTTTC. Encoded protein: CASSRLAGVGAGANVLTF.

The chain recombines TRBV7-2 with TRBJ2-7, with TRBD1 matching 7 bases. The CDR3 length is 14 residues. The J segment lost 2 bases and the V segment lost 4 bases, leaving 5 bases of the junction unmatched. Germline values: CDR1 SGHTA, CDR2 FQGNSA. The CDR3 DNA follows: TGTGCCAGCAGCTCGAAACAGGGGACCTACGAGCAGTACTTC. Translated, it gives CASSSKQGTYEQYF.

The V and J genes are TRBV7-6 and TRBJ1-2; no clear D. CDR3 size: 15 residues. The V gene lost 0 bases and the J gene lost 7 bases, with 15 bases spanning the gap. Looked up from germline, CDR1 is SGHVS and CDR2 is FNYEAQ. CDR3 DNA: TGTGCCAGCAGCTTAGCGACGGAGGGCAGCGCTGGCTACACCTTC. Encoded protein: CASSLATEGSAGYTF.

In this sample, this clone turned up a few times. The CDR3 DNA reads as TGTGCCAGCTCAATCCAGGGCCGTCGTTTAATGAACACTGAAGCTTTCTTT. Protein product: CASSIQGRRLMNTEAFF. The genes are TRBV18 and TRBJ1-1; D is perhaps TRBD1 (5 bases). Trimming cost V 5 bases and J 0 bases, with 19 bases left between them. The germline gives CDR1 KGHSH, CDR2 LQKENI. The CDR3 totals 17 residues.

This rearrangement joins TRBV7-9 to TRBJ2-3; perhaps TRBD1 as D (5 bases). The V and J ends lost 8 bases and 0 bases respectively, with 15 bases between them. Per germline, CDR1 SEHNR and CDR2 FQNEAQ (reference sequence). The CDR3 sequence is 15 residues long. CDR3 in DNA: TGTGCCAGCGAGAGCGACAGAACTAGCACAGATACGCAGTATTTT. It encodes CASESDRTSTDTQYF.

This chain joins TRBV7-3 and TRBJ2-1, with D possibly matching TRBD2 (5 bases). The CDR3 is 14 residues long. Trimming removed 1 base at V and 8 bases at J, with 12 bases between. Germline values: CDR1 SGHTA, CDR2 FQGTGA. CDR3 in amino acids: CASSLRGSLDEQFF. CDR3 DNA sequence: TGTGCCAGCAGCTTAAGAGGGAGTTTGGATGAGCAGTTCTTC.

V gene TRBV28 combines with J gene TRBJ1-2; D not resolved. Germline values: CDR1 MDHEN, CDR2 SYDVKM. Trimming cost V 3 bases and J 5 bases, with 13 bases left between them. The CDR3 runs to 14 residues. The CDR3 reads CASSFHGGSYGYTF. The CDR3, as DNA: TGTGCCAGCAGTTTCCACGGCGGCTCATATGGCTACACCTTC.

J is TRBJ1-5 and V is TRBV6-5; 9 bases align to TRBD1. Germline V CDR1 and CDR2: MNHEY, SVGAGI. The CDR3 runs 14 residues. V shed 8 bases, J shed 3 bases, and the junction held 5 bases outside the gene matches. The CDR3 sequence: CASRQGVDNQPQHF. CDR3 DNA: TGTGCCAGCCGACAGGGGGTCGACAATCAGCCCCAGCATTTT.

The chain couples TRBV2 to TRBJ2-7, with 9 bases fitting TRBD1. This CDR3 contains 14 residues. The junction had 6 bases not matched to a gene; V was cut back by 2 bases and J by 7 bases. Germline CDR1 is SNHLY and CDR2 is FYNNEI. The CDR3 here is CASSEPRTGEEQYF. The CDR3 bases are TGTGCCAGCAGTGAACCCCGGACAGGGGAAGAGCAGTACTTC.

This clone was recorded once. The sample holds other DNA sequences that translate to the same CDR3. CDR3 amino acids: CASSVGTTPYEQYF. The DNA for the CDR3 is TGTGCCAGCAGCGTAGGGACTACCCCCTACGAGCAGTACTTC. The chain has TRBV9 and TRBJ2-7; TRBD2 is a possible D gene (6 bases). Looked up from germline, CDR1 is SGDLS and CDR2 is YYNGEE. Trimming stripped 0 bases from V and 2 bases from J, with 9 bases between. This CDR3 has 14 amino acids. Combining the CDR3 with reference TRBV9 and TRBJ2-7 gives the whole variable domain DSGVTQTPKHLITATGQRVTLRCSPRSGDLSVYWYQQSLDQGLQFLIQYYNGEERAKGNILERFSAQQFPDLHSELNLSSLELGDSALYFCASSVGTTPYEQYFGPGTRLTVT.

The V gene is TRBV5-1, the J gene TRBJ2-3; 9 bases map to TRBD1. The CDR3 is 14 amino acids. Trimming took 7 bases from V and 2 from J; bases not matched to a gene: 5. The germline CDR1 and CDR2 sequences are SGHRS and YFSETQ. In DNA form, the CDR3 reads TGCGCCAGCTATACAGGGGGCATCACAGATACGCAGTATTTT. It codes for CASYTGGITDTQYF.

J is TRBJ2-1 and V is TRBV7-2; TRBD2 matches at 14 bases. Germline V gene data show CDR1 as SGHTA and CDR2 as FQGNSA. Trimming removed 1 base from V and 0 bases from J; junction bases left unmatched: 5. This CDR3 comprises 19 residues. The DNA for the CDR3 is TGTGCCAGCAGCTTAGGACTAGCGGGAGGGGGGCTCTCCTACAATGAGCAGTTCTTC. Protein sequence: CASSLGLAGGGLSYNEQFF.

This clone was detected only once. The rearrangement joins TRBV29-1 to TRBJ2-2, with 7 nucleotides matching TRBD2. The germline V gene encodes CDR1 SQVTM and CDR2 ANQGSEA. The CDR3 has 16 residues. Trimming removed 5 bases from V and 4 bases from J; junction bases left unmatched: 13. The CDR3 sequence: CSVQGGGVVGTGELFF. Written as DNA, the CDR3 is TGCAGCGTTCAAGGTGGGGGGGTCGTGGGCACCGGGGAGCTGTTTTTT.

CDR3 bases: TGTGCCAGCAGCCAAGAGGGCAGCACCGGGGAGCTGTTTTTT. It translates to CASSQEGSTGELFF. The chain has TRBV14 and TRBJ2-2; D gene ambiguous. Per the germline V gene, CDR1 is SGHDN and CDR2 is FVKESK. This CDR3 region has 14 residues. V was shortened by 0 bases and J by 4 bases, with 6 bases between the two germline ends.